This T cell receptor (beta chain) was found in a study of blood T cells in healthy people across ages (dated by TCRdb to between 2015 and 2016). About the full investigation: In model experiments, roughly one uniquely barcoded TCR beta cDNA molecule per two T cells was captured by template switching. The study measured age-related changes in TCR beta repertoire diversity using deep sequencing normalized with unique cDNA molecular identifiers. For two donors (one aged 18 to 30 and one aged 80 or older), the study analyzed two additional independent replicas of 1 million unique cDNA reads from the same blood draw. Donors were grouped into four age groups: young (average 16 years), middle-aged (39), aged (around 62) and long-lived (approximately 78). The paper's findings and limits, for the study overall: Estimates of total diversity from one million sequenced T cells were regarded as lower bounds and underestimates. The long-lived group showed more naive CD4+ T cells, fewer expanded clones and increased TCR diversity than the aged group, suggesting age selection. Because donor CMV infection status was unknown, age-related changes in expanded clonotypes were potentially confounded. Observed TCR beta diversity per million T cells fell roughly linearly with age, and a significant reduction was already apparent by age roughly 40. There was a strong correlation between observed TCR beta diversity and the percentage of naive T cells measured by flow cytometry. Bulk unsorted PBMC profiling prevented conclusive comparison of naive and antigen-experienced compartments.

Donors were 30 to 45 systemically healthy Caucasian individuals from Russia aged roughly 6 to 100 years. Each donor gave ten milliliters of peripheral blood, collected into EDTA-treated Vacutainer tubes. Ficoll-Paque density-gradient centrifugation was used to isolate PBMCs, with at least 6 million obtained per sample. Trizol reagent was used to extract total RNA from PBMCs, with at least 5 micrograms per sample. The percentages of naive CD45RAhigh/CD27high T cells were determined by flow cytometry on a PBMC aliquot from every donor. With respect to this clonotype: Its antigen is still unknown. The sample holds no much larger clone one base away, and base qualities are not on file.

The receptor library was made with 5' RACE. The sequencer listed for this sample is Illumina HiSeq 2500. A second PCR of about 6 to 11 cycles was run with a J-beta primer mix and a sample-barcoded 5' primer. A template-switch 5' adaptor carrying 12 random nucleotides introduced a unique molecular identifier onto each TCR beta cDNA molecule. Each sample yielded at least 3 million CDR3-containing paired-end reads. The Mint cDNA synthesis kit, primed by a TRBC-specific oligonucleotide, was used to synthesize first-strand cDNA from all RNA. Following uracil-DNA glycosylase treatment, a first 18-cycle PCR with universal primers M1SS and BC2_uni_R was performed on all cDNA. The original methods were these. For normalization, 1 million high-quality reads, each with a distinct molecular identifier, were randomly selected from each sample. Reads sharing molecular identifiers were discarded rather than binned into consensus sequences. MiTCR, run with a Q25 quality threshold and the strictest error-elimination algorithm, handled CDR3 identification, clonotype clustering and error correction. Lower-bound total TCR beta diversity was estimated with a nonparametric unseen species model using Euler transformation. The public reads were reanalyzed by TCRdb: fastp trimming at Q25, MiXCR alignment, in-frame beta chains only. Entries that share a CDR3 protein sequence are merged under the most common genes and DNA. For this entry, the V and J calls and clone size follow TCRdb and not the study's own pipeline. This sample is represented by some 760,000 distinct CDR3 sequences; roughly 25% of them were singletons. The ten largest clones add up to 3% to 4% of the sample.

The CDR3 sequence holds 16 residues, the cysteine and phenylalanine included. This entry keeps only the CDR3 DNA: 48 bases, framed from base 1. The germline V gene (reference sequence) provides CDR1 LNHDA and CDR2 SQIVND. Here V drops 8 bases and J drops 2 bases, and the junction holds 13 bases not matched to any gene. The same data also went into a second study, on T cells of mothers and their children. The second paper states: Nine systemically healthy Caucasian individuals, comprising three mothers and their six children, were included as donors. cDNA synthesis used all of the extracted RNA, with approximately 1.4 ug of RNA in each 15 ul reaction. In the second PCR, sample barcodes and 2-4 random nucleotides were introduced via the M1S primer. More than 8 million TCR beta CDR3 reads were obtained from each mother, and about 3 million reads were obtained from each child. Thymic selection shapes the output of TCR recombination in a similar way in related and unrelated pairs, and inherited differences have a minor effect. Normalized repertoire overlap was always found to be slightly, but never significantly, higher in related mother-child pairs than in unrelated mother-child pairs. With a sensitivity of about 100 clones per million clonotypes, no persistent microchimeric T cell clones were detected. Deep NGS was used in the study to compare the TCR beta repertoires of mothers and children and to look for features that separate related mother-child pairs from unrelated individuals. Mothers averaged roughly 36 +/- 4 years of age and children averaged roughly 12 +/- 4 years. After adapter ligation with NEBNext reagents, the libraries were sequenced on Illumina HiSeq 2000 with 100+100 nt paired-end reads. Mother and child libraries were prepared a month apart and sequenced in separate runs to prevent cross-contamination. For each donor, somewhere between roughly 500,000 and 2,100,000 distinct TCR beta clonotypes were identified. Naive TCR beta clonotypes were estimated from low-frequency clonotypes matched to each donor's FACS-determined naive share, without sorting.

Rearrangement joined TRBV19 to TRBJ2-7; 9 bases in the junction line up with TRBD1. This TCR was recovered from a boy aged 5-17 years in good health. The sequenced sample was blood. The CDR3 reads as follows: CASASIRTGETYEQYF. The nucleotide sequence is given as TGTGCCAGTGCCAGCATCAGGACAGGGGAGACCTACGAGCAGTACTTC.